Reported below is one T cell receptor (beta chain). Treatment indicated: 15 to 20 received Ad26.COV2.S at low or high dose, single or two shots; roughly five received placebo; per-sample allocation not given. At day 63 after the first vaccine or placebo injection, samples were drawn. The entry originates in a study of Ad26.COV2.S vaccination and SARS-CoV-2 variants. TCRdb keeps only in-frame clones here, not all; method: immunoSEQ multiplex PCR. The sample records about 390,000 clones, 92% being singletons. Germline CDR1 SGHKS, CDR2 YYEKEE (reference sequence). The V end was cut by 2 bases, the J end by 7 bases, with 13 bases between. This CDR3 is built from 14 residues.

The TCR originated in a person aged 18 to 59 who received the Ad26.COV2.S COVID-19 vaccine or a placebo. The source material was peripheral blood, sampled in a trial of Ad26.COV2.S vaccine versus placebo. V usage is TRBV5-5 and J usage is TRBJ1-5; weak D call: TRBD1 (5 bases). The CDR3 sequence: CASSLLDMGQPQHF. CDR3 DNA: TGTGCCAGCAGCTTATTGGACATGGGGCAGCCCCAGCATTTT.